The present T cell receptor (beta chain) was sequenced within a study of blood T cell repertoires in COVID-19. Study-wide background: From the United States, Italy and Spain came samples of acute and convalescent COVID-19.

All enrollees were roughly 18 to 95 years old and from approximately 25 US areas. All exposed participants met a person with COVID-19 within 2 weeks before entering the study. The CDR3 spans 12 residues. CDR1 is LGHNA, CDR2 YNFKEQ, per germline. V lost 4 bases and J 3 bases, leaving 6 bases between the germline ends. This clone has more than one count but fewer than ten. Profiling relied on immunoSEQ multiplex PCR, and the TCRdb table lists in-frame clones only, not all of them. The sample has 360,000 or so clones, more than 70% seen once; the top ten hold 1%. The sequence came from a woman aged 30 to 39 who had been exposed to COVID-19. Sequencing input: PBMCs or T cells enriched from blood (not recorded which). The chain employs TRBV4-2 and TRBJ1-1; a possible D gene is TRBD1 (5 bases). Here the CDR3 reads CASSLQDTEAFF. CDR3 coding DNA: TGTGCCAGCAGCCTACAGGACACTGAAGCTTTCTTT.